This T cell receptor beta chain was captured in a study of human T cells and chemical hapten exposure. With V trimmed by 5 bases and J by 14 bases, 13 bases remained unmatched. The CDR3 is 13 amino acids. Looked up from germline, CDR1 is DFQATT and CDR2 is SNEGSKA (reference sequence). This clonotype has just a few counts. Each CDR3 protein is one row after TCRdb ran MiXCR on the RACE reads. The data contain more than 250,000 distinct CDR3 sequences, around 7% of them singletons. This sample's time point: pre-sensitization, week 0. Treatment meaning: therapeutic diphenylcyclopropenone sensitization with weekly scalp DPC. The study enrolled 18 to 70-year-old alopecia patients suitable for DPC.

The sequencing used whole blood, collected in connection with sensitization to the hapten diphenylcyclopropenone (DPC). V gene TRBV20-1 combines with J gene TRBJ2-1; TRBD2 agrees at 9 bases. The clonotype originates from a man aged 18 to 30 with alopecia areata. Some clones in this sample may be carry-over from other donors' samples. In DNA, the CDR3 is TGCAGTGCTGATCCGGGACTAGCCCTTTATAAGTTCTTC. It yields the protein CSADPGLALYKFF.